These 21 T cell receptor beta chains were sequenced from one sample in a study of T cell responses to AZD1222 COVID-19 vaccine. The repertoire was sequenced with immunoSEQ multiplex PCR; TCRdb's copy has only in-frame clones and lacks some. The sample shows tens of thousands of clones, 89% of them seen only once. This sample comprised peripheral blood, obtained 28 days after the second AZD1222 dose. All receptors come from an adult who received the AZD1222 COVID-19 vaccine.

The CDR3 nucleotides are TGTGCCAGCACTCCCCAGGACCTGAACACTGAAGCTTTCTTT. This codes for CASTPQDLNTEAFF. This chain links TRBV6-5 with TRBJ1-1, with D hard to call. The CDR3 loop spans 14 amino acids. Germline CDR1 reads MNHEY; CDR2 reads SVGAGI. V dropped 7 bases and J dropped 0 bases, with 12 bases sitting between them.

The rearrangement links TRBV3-1 (or the pseudogene TRBV3-2) to TRBJ2-7, with 10 bases aligning to TRBD1. CDR1 is LGHDT, CDR2 YNNKEL, per germline (reference sequence). Trimming took 2 bases from V and 6 from J; bases not matched to a gene: 16. The CDR3 extends over 18 amino acids. The CDR3 DNA is TGTGCCAGCAGCCAATCAGGGTCGTCCGGACAGGGGGTGCCCGAGCAGTACTTC. Protein sequence: CASSQSGSSGQGVPEQYF.

V and J are TRBV2 and TRBJ2-4; D is unclear. V was trimmed by 3 bases and J by 1 base, leaving 7 bases between them. CDR1 and CDR2 from the germline V gene are SNHLY and FYNNEI. The CDR3 is made up of 14 amino acids. Here the CDR3 reads CASSDWLAKNIQYF. The CDR3 DNA is TGTGCCAGCAGTGATTGGCTGGCCAAAAACATTCAGTACTTC.

The chain recombines TRBV2 with TRBJ2-7; D gene unclear. The CDR3 covers 11 residues. CDR1 is SNHLY, CDR2 FYNNEI, per germline. V was cut by 11 bases and J by 3 bases, with 11 bases left in between. Here the CDR3 DNA reads TGTGCCTCGGCCACCAACTACGAGCAGTACTTC. Amino acid sequence: CASATNYEQYF.

The rearrangement joins TRBV27 to TRBJ2-3; D remains ambiguous. Germline CDR1 MNHEY, CDR2 SMNVEV (reference sequence). Trimming removed 3 bases at V and 3 bases at J, with 13 bases between. The CDR3 sequence is 15 residues long. CDR3 DNA sequence: TGTGCCAGCAGTTTGTTTGGGCTGGAAACAGATACGCAGTATTTT. This translates into CASSLFGLETDTQYF.

This clone was seen only once. The rearrangement uses TRBV28 and TRBJ2-5; 11 positions match TRBD1. Germline CDR1 is MDHEN and CDR2 is SYDVKM. Trimming removed 3 bases from V and 3 bases from J; junction bases left unmatched: 6. The CDR3 totals 16 residues. As DNA, the CDR3 is TGTGCCAGCAGTTTTGAACCGGGACAGGGGGAAGAGACCCAGTACTTC. Its protein product is CASSFEPGQGEETQYF. The full variable domain, its missing parts supplied by reference TRBV28 and TRBJ2-5, is DVKVTQSSRYLVKRTGEKVFLECVQDMDHENMFWYRQDPGLGLRLIYFSYDVKMKEKGDIPEGYSVSREKKERFSLILESASTNQTSMYLCASSFEPGQGEETQYFGPGTRLLVL.

This chain uses TRBV28 with TRBJ2-3, with no clear D. The CDR3 has 13 residues. Germline V CDR1 and CDR2: MDHEN, SYDVKM. The V and J ends lost 6 bases and 3 bases respectively, with 10 bases between them. The CDR3 nucleotides are TGTGCCAGCAGCCCCCGGGCTACAGATACGCAGTATTTT. This sequence encodes CASSPRATDTQYF.

This clone rates as medium-sized. V usage is TRBV7-9 and J usage is TRBJ1-2; TRBD1 might be the D (5 bases). Germline lookup yields CDR1 SEHNR and CDR2 FQNEAQ (reference sequence). The CDR3 has 14 amino acids. Trimming shortened V by 1 base and J by 5 bases, and 11 bases separated the two germline ends. This chain's CDR3 is CASSLDPGRYGYTF. In DNA form, the CDR3 reads TGTGCCAGCAGCTTAGATCCAGGGAGGTATGGCTACACCTTC.

This clone was detected once. The chain carries TRBV2 and TRBJ2-1, with 9 bases aligning to TRBD1. Germline V lookup: CDR1 SNHLY, CDR2 FYNNEI. Trimming removed 6 bases from V and 12 bases from J; junction bases left unmatched: 9. CDR3 size: 13 residues. CDR3 sequence: CASSTGQGWMQFF. The CDR3 DNA reads TGTGCCAGCAGCACAGGACAGGGGTGGATGCAGTTCTTC.

This chain connects TRBV28 to TRBJ1-6, with D possibly matching TRBD1 (5 bases). There are 11 residues in the CDR3. Germline V gene data show CDR1 as MDHEN and CDR2 as SYDVKM. V was trimmed by 7 bases and J by 13 bases, leaving 11 bases between them. The CDR3 bases are TGTGCCAGCAAAGGGGTAGGTCCCCTCCACTTT. It specifies CASKGVGPLHF.

The chain recombines TRBV5-1 with TRBJ2-7; D gene ambiguous. V lost 6 bases and J lost 6, with 19 bases in between. This CDR3 spans 14 amino acids. Per the germline V gene, CDR1 is SGHRS and CDR2 is YFSETQ. The CDR3 DNA is TGCGCCAGCACCCTGGGTCCCTCGTGGAGCGAGCAGTACTTC. This codes for CASTLGPSWSEQYF. Full variable domain (missing parts from reference TRBV5-1 and TRBJ2-7): KAGVTQTPRYLIKTRGQQVTLSCSPISGHRSVSWYQQTPGQGLQFLFEYFSETQRNKGNFPGRFSGRQFSNSRSEMNVSTLELGDSALYLCASTLGPSWSEQYFGPGTRLTVT.

V is TRBV5-4 and J is TRBJ1-2; 7 bases map to TRBD1. Trimming cost V 3 bases and J 4 bases; bases outside gene matches: 3. The CDR3 consists of 13 residues. From germline, CDR1 is SGHNT and CDR2 YYREEE (reference sequence). The CDR3 here is CASSSQGRYGYTF. The CDR3 region has the DNA TGTGCCAGCAGCTCACAGGGGCGCTATGGCTACACCTTC.

In its sample, this clone was seen a few times. The chain couples TRBV7-9 to TRBJ1-5; D unresolved. Trimming took 7 bases from V and 2 from J, leaving 9 bases between them. Germline V gives CDR1 SEHNR, CDR2 FQNEAQ (reference sequence). This CDR3 is built from 13 residues. The CDR3 loop is CASTREGNQPQHF. The CDR3 bases are TGTGCCAGCACCCGGGAGGGCAATCAGCCCCAGCATTTT. Full variable domain (missing parts from reference TRBV7-9 and TRBJ1-5): DTGVSQNPRHKITKRGQNVTFRCDPISEHNRLYWYRQTLGQGPEFLTYFQNEAQLEKSRLLSDRFSAERPKGSFSTLEIQRTEQGDSAMYLCASTREGNQPQHFGDGTRLSIL.

CDR3 sequence reads: CASSPGLAGPQETQYF. The CDR3 DNA reads TGTGCCAGCAGCCCGGGACTAGCGGGCCCCCAAGAGACCCAGTACTTC. The rearrangement joins TRBV9 to TRBJ2-5; 12 nucleotides match TRBD2. This CDR3 is built from 16 residues. Trimming cost V 4 bases and J 1 base; bases outside gene matches: 5. Germline lookup yields CDR1 SGDLS and CDR2 YYNGEE.

J is TRBJ2-7 and V is TRBV13; D gene unclear. The CDR3 totals 11 residues. V lost 2 bases to trimming and J lost 5 bases, with 4 bases between them. The germline V gene encodes CDR1 PRHDT and CDR2 FYEKMQ (reference sequence). The CDR3 DNA follows: TGTGCCAGCAGCTTACAGCACGAGCAGTACTTC. Its translation is CASSLQHEQYF.

The count of this clone is one. The chain links TRBV6-6 to TRBJ2-2; no firm D call. Germline lookup yields CDR1 MNHNY and CDR2 SVGAGI (reference sequence). Trimming stripped 0 bases from V and 4 bases from J, with 9 bases between. There are 15 residues in the CDR3. CDR3 in amino acids: CASSYSRAFTGELFF. As DNA, the CDR3 is TGTGCCAGCAGTTACTCCCGGGCTTTCACCGGGGAGCTGTTTTTT.

This clone has just one count. J is TRBJ2-7 and V is TRBV6-2 or TRBV6-3; a possible D gene is TRBD1 (5 bases). Germline V lookup: CDR1 MNHEY, CDR2 SVGEGT. The CDR3 has 13 residues. The V gene lost 6 bases and the J gene lost 0 bases, with 9 bases spanning the gap. The CDR3 spells CASSTGRSYEQYV. DNA for the CDR3: TGTGCCAGCAGCACAGGTCGCTCCTACGAGCAGTACGTC.

The chain joins TRBV11-3 to TRBJ2-2, with D perhaps assigned TRBD1 or TRBD2 (5 bases each). CDR3 length: 20 amino acids. The germline V gene encodes CDR1 SGHNT and CDR2 YENEEA. V was clipped by 0 bases and J by 1 base, with 21 bases between them. The CDR3 DNA follows: TGTGCCAGCAGCTTAGATTTCTGGCATCTGGAGGACAAGAACACCGGGGAGCTGTTTTTT. Translation: CASSLDFWHLEDKNTGELFF.

The chain employs TRBV5-6 and TRBJ1-1; D is unclear. Germline V gene lookup returns CDR1 SGHDT and CDR2 YYEEEE. V shed 5 bases and J shed 4 bases, with 12 bases lying between them. The CDR3 covers 13 residues. The CDR3 sequence: CASRLKGRTEAFF. The DNA for the CDR3 is TGTGCCAGCAGATTAAAAGGGCGCACTGAAGCTTTCTTT.

V usage is TRBV21-1 and J usage is TRBJ2-7; the table's D call, TRBD1, has no DNA check behind it. TRBV21-1 is recorded as a pseudogene. This CDR3 contains 15 residues. CDR3 region: CASPPRTGGLYEQYF. The CDR3, as DNA: TGTGCCAGCCCCCCAAGGACAGGGGGACTATACGAGCAGTACTTC.

The CDR3 nucleotides read TGTGCCAGTAGTACCGACAGGGGGCATAATCAGCCCCAGCATTTT. As protein: CASSTDRGHNQPQHF. J is TRBJ1-5 and V is TRBV19; 10 nucleotides align to TRBD1. Germline V gives CDR1 LNHDA, CDR2 SQIVND (reference sequence). V lost 4 bases and J lost 4; bases outside the gene matches: 4. The CDR3 has 15 amino acids.